This TCR beta chain was sequenced for a study of OX40 agonist ivuxolimab in advanced cancers. Study-level background: Dose-escalation patients were diagnosed with hepatocellular carcinoma, melanoma, renal cell cancer or head and neck cancer. Of mixed ages from about 20 to 90 and averaging roughly 66 years, the group was 65% to 85% male. Study outcomes and limitations: At 0.1 to 3.0 mg/kg, CD4+ and CD8+ blood T cells expanded clonally by week 6. Relative to CD4+, CD8+ T cells held more expanded clones on average.

Here immunoSEQ multiplex PCR was the method, and the copy in TCRdb shows in-frame clones only, minus some. The sample has 70,000 to 90,000 clones, approximately 80% seen once. As for this clone: The antigen is unknown.

Trimming removed 5 bases from V and 3 bases from J, with 11 bases in between. CDR3 length: 13 residues. From germline, CDR1 is GTSNPN and CDR2 SVGIG (reference sequence). This chain joins TRBV30 and TRBJ1-5; D perhaps matches TRBD1 (5 bases). The origin of this receptor is an adult with an advanced solid tumor such as melanoma, head and neck, liver or kidney cancer. The sample in question was CD4+ or CD8+ T cells sorted from blood, obtained in a trial of the OX40 agonist ivuxolimab. CDR3 nucleotide sequence: TGTGCCTGGTCCCGACAGCCCAATCAGCCCCAGCATTTT. Translating it yields CAWSRQPNQPQHF.